This TCR beta chain appears in the sequencing data of a study of radiation and T cells in renal cell carcinoma. The study's findings and limits: Top tumor clonotypes rose in blood 2 weeks post-radiation, then contracted.

Germline CDR1 reads SGHKS; CDR2 reads YYEKEE (reference sequence). The germline V and J ends were trimmed by 2 bases and 1 base, with 9 bases remaining between them. CDR3 length equals 14 residues. Assay: immunoSEQ multiplex PCR; the TCRdb copy retains only in-frame clones and omits some. The sample consists of 60,000 to 95,000 clones, around four fifths of them appearing once. As to this clone: Its antigen is unidentified.

Sample time point: blood 4 weeks post-SBRT, at nephrectomy. Sample treatment: 15 Gy SBRT to primary tumor, nephrectomy 4 weeks later. Nephrectomy followed 15 Gy stereotactic body radiation by 4 weeks. The tumor was a clear cell renal cell carcinoma. The V and J genes are TRBV5-5 and TRBJ1-1, with D perhaps matching TRBD1 (5 bases). The sequence was obtained from a woman aged 55-70 years with renal cell carcinoma. The sample here was blood, taken from a patient whose treatment included radiotherapy and nephrectomy. The CDR3, as DNA: TGTGCCAGCAGCTTTGTAACAGGGAACACTGAAGCTTTCTTT. Residues: CASSFVTGNTEAFF.